In its sample, the clone carrying this T cell receptor beta chain was seen a few times. Both 60 Vbeta primers and 13 Jbeta primers went into the PCR. Clones were read by immunoSEQ multiplex PCR, and TCRdb kept only the in-frame ones, dropping some. Found here are around 130,000 clones, approximately 8.7% of them singletons; the top ten hold under 7%. This entry is derived from a study of cytomegalovirus exposure and HLA in healthy donors. Sequenced: PBMCs. The receptor's source is a man aged 40-50 years in good health and CMV-seronegative.

The CDR3 coding sequence is TGTGCCAGCAGCCACACAGGGGGCCACGAGCAGTACTTC. Its translation is CASSHTGGHEQYF. This sequence joins TRBV14 and TRBJ2-7; 9 bases map to TRBD1. The germline V gene has CDR1 SGHDN and CDR2 FVKESK. Trimming cost V 3 bases and J 5 bases; bases outside gene matches: 2. The CDR3 runs to 13 residues.